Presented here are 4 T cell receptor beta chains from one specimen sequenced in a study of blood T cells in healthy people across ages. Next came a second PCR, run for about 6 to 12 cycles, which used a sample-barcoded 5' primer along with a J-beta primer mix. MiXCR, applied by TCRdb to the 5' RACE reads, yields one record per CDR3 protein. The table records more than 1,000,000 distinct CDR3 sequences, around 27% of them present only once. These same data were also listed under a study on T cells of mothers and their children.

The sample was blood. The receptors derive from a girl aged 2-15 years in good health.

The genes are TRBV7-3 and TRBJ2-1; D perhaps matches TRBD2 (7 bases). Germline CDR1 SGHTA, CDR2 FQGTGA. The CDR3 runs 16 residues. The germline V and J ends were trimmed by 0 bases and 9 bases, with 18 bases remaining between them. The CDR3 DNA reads TGTGCCAGCAGCTTAACCTCCCGGGGGCGGGAGATTGAGCAGTTCTTC. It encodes CASSLTSRGREIEQFF.

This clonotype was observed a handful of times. DNA for the CDR3: TGCAGTGCTAGAGACGTGGGACTAGCGGGAGGTAAAAGCTCCTACAATGAGCAGTTCTTC. Its protein is CSARDVGLAGGKSSYNEQFF. The chain uses TRBV20-1 and TRBJ2-1; 15 bases map to TRBD2. The CDR3 is 20 amino acids. With 0 bases clipped from V and 0 bases from J, the junction kept 9 bases outside the gene matches. Germline loops: CDR1 DFQATT, CDR2 SNEGSKA (reference sequence).

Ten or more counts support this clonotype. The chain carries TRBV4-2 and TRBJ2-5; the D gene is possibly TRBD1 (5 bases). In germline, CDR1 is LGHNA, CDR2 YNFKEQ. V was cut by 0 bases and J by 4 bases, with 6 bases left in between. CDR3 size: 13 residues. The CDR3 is CASSQDRVETQYF. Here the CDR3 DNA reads TGTGCCAGCAGCCAAGACAGGGTAGAGACCCAGTACTTC.

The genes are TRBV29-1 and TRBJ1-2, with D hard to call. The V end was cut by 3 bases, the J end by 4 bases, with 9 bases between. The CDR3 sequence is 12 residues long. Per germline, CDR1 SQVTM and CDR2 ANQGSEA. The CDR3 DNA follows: TGCAGCGTTGACCCGGGGTCCTATGGCTACACCTTC. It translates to CSVDPGSYGYTF.